These 18 T cell receptor beta chains came from one sample sequenced in a study of blood T cell repertoires in COVID-19. Sequencing was performed with immunoSEQ multiplex PCR; in TCRdb, only in-frame clones are kept and a portion is missing. The table includes 240,000 or so clones, roughly nine tenths detected once. Input material: peripheral blood. The receptors come from a man aged 55-75 years with acute or convalescent COVID-19.

This rearrangement joins TRBV29-1 to TRBJ2-5; possible D gene TRBD1, 6 bases. Germline loops: CDR1 SQVTM, CDR2 ANQGSEA. Deletions cut 7 bases from V and 5 bases from J, with 17 bases between. CDR3 length: 13 amino acids. In nucleotides, the CDR3 is TGCAGCGCCCCCGGGTGGGGGCCGGAGACCCAGTACTTC. Translation gives CSAPGWGPETQYF.

V usage is TRBV7-2 and J usage is TRBJ2-7, with 8 bases lining up with TRBD2. This CDR3 comprises 15 residues. Looked up from germline, CDR1 is SGHTA and CDR2 is FQGNSA. V dropped 9 bases and J dropped 4; count of bases not matched to a gene: 14. This CDR3 reads CASTMDSGSVYEQYF. In DNA form, the CDR3 reads TGTGCCAGTACGATGGACAGCGGGAGTGTATACGAGCAGTACTTC.

The count of this clone is one. The V call is TRBV5-6, the J call TRBJ1-4; D is unresolved. Germline loops: CDR1 SGHDT, CDR2 YYEEEE. Trimming pared 4 bases from V and 7 bases from J, leaving 17 bases between. The CDR3 consists of 15 residues. The CDR3 DNA reads as TGTGCCAGCAGCCCCAGTGGGAGATTGGGTGAAAAACTGTTTTTT. Amino acids: CASSPSGRLGEKLFF. The full variable domain, its missing parts supplied by reference TRBV5-6 and TRBJ1-4, is DAGVTQSPTHLIKTRGQQVTLRCSPKSGHDTVSWYQQALGQGPQFIFQYYEEEERQRGNFPDRFSGHQFPNYSSELNVNALLLGDSALYLCASSPSGRLGEKLFFGSGTQLSVL.

The V gene is TRBV28, the J gene TRBJ1-2; D is ambiguous. The CDR3 is made up of 11 amino acids. Trimming left V 2 bases short and J 9 bases short, with 7 bases between. CDR1 is MDHEN and CDR2 is SYDVKM in the germline V gene. The CDR3 DNA is TGTGCCAGCAGTTTAACGGGGAGCTACACCTTC. Its translation is CASSLTGSYTF.

This sequence joins TRBV29-1 and TRBJ2-7; 7 bases map to TRBD1. CDR3 length equals 13 residues. Germline V CDR1 and CDR2: SQVTM, ANQGSEA. Unmatched junction bases numbered 8, after V lost 6 bases and J lost 3 bases. The CDR3 sequence: CSVRGQGDYEQYF. In nucleotides, the CDR3 is TGCAGCGTCCGAGGGCAGGGGGACTACGAGCAGTACTTC.

The CDR3 reads CASSEWAGGGYTF. The CDR3 DNA reads TGTGCCAGCAGTGAATGGGCAGGGGGCGGCTACACCTTC. This rearrangement joins TRBV2 to TRBJ1-2; 8 positions match TRBD1. The CDR3 runs to 13 residues. CDR1 SNHLY and CDR2 FYNNEI come from the germline V gene. With 2 bases clipped from V and 8 bases from J, the junction kept 4 bases outside the gene matches.

A single count supports this clone. The rearrangement joins TRBV18 to TRBJ1-5, with 7 bases that match TRBD1. The CDR3 extends over 16 amino acids. J lost 0 bases, V lost 3 bases, and 5 bases had no gene match. Germline-derived CDR1 and CDR2 are KGHSH and LQKENI. This chain's CDR3 is CASSPGQRISNQPQHF. The CDR3 nucleotides read TGTGCCAGCTCACCGGGACAGAGAATTAGCAATCAGCCCCAGCATTTT.

V is TRBV11-3 and J is TRBJ2-7; maybe TRBD1 (5 bases). The CDR3 has 14 residues. The germline V and J ends were trimmed by 0 bases and 4 bases, with 10 bases remaining between them. The germline gives CDR1 SGHNT, CDR2 YENEEA. The CDR3 loop is CASSLDPRGYEQYF. The CDR3 DNA is TGTGCCAGCAGCTTAGATCCAAGGGGTTACGAGCAGTACTTC. The full variable domain, in which reference TRBV11-3 and TRBJ2-7 provide the parts outside the CDR3, is EAGVVQSPRYKIIEKKQPVAFWCNPISGHNTLYWYLQNLGQGPELLIRYENEEAVDDSQLPKDRFSAERLKGVDSTLKIQPAELGDSAVYLCASSLDPRGYEQYFGPGTRLTVT.

DNA of the CDR3: TGTGCCATCAGTGAGGAAAGGGGACTCTACTCTTACGAGCAGTACTTC. Translated: CAISEERGLYSYEQYF. The chain combines TRBV10-3 with TRBJ2-7, with D tentatively TRBD2 (6 bases). V gave up 2 bases and J gave up 4 bases, with 18 bases separating them. Per germline, CDR1 ENHRY and CDR2 SYGVKD. The CDR3 has 16 amino acids.

The CDR3 nucleotides read TGTGCCAGCAGTCGGCCGACTAGCGGACTCGGGGGCGAGCAGTACTTC. It specifies CASSRPTSGLGGEQYF. The V and J genes are TRBV6-2 or TRBV6-3 and TRBJ2-7; 9 nucleotides align to TRBD2. The CDR3 has 16 amino acids. Trimming took 5 bases from V and 6 from J; bases not matched to a gene: 14. The V gene's germline CDR1 is MNHEY and CDR2 SVGEGT.

CDR3 bases: TGTGCCAGCAGCCGACGGGGTAGGGAACTAGCGGAATACAATGAGCAGTTCTTC. Protein sequence: CASSRRGRELAEYNEQFF. The V and J genes are TRBV3-1 (or the pseudogene TRBV3-2) and TRBJ2-1; 8 bases fit TRBD2. CDR1 and CDR2 (germline): LGHDT, YNNKEL (reference sequence). This CDR3 spans 18 amino acids. Germline trimming cut 4 bases from V and 4 bases from J; bases unmatched to any gene: 15.

The chain links TRBV28 to TRBJ2-7, with D possibly being TRBD2 (7 bases). This CDR3 region has 15 residues. With 2 bases removed from V and 4 bases from J, the gap between germline ends came to 15 bases. The germline V gene encodes CDR1 MDHEN and CDR2 SYDVKM. CDR3 loop: CASSLRGGLRYEQYF. CDR3 bases: TGTGCCAGCAGTTTAAGGGGGGGACTCAGATACGAGCAGTACTTC.

The sample holds a few counts of this clone. Here the CDR3 DNA reads TGTGCCAGTAGTAACAGGGAAACATACTACGAGCAGTACTTC. As protein: CASSNRETYYEQYF. This sequence joins TRBV19 and TRBJ2-7, with D perhaps TRBD1 (6 bases). The CDR3 has 14 residues. Germline V CDR1 and CDR2: LNHDA, SQIVND (reference sequence). V dropped 4 bases and J dropped 3 bases, with 13 bases sitting between them. The entire variable domain, with the rest obtained from reference TRBV19 and TRBJ2-7, is as follows: DGGITQSPKYLFRKEGQNVTLSCEQNLNHDAMYWYRQDPGQGLRLIYYSQIVNDFQKGDIAEGYSVSREKKESFPLTVTSAQKNPTAFYLCASSNRETYYEQYFGPGTRLTVT.

The rearrangement links TRBV18 to TRBJ1-1; D is possibly TRBD1 (6 bases). This CDR3 comprises 15 residues. The V gene's germline CDR1 is KGHSH and CDR2 LQKENI. Trimming left V 4 bases short and J 1 base short, with 13 bases between. CDR3 sequence: CASSRDTVQNTEAFF. CDR3 coding DNA: TGTGCCAGCTCACGGGACACGGTGCAGAACACTGAAGCTTTCTTT.

The J gene is TRBJ1-1, the V gene TRBV11-3; unclear D gene. This CDR3 has 15 amino acids. Trimming removed 1 base at V and 6 bases at J, with 15 bases between. CDR1 and CDR2 (germline): SGHNT, YENEEA. This CDR3 reads CASSLGGAGIAEAFF. CDR3 coding DNA: TGTGCCAGCAGCTTAGGGGGAGCTGGGATCGCTGAAGCTTTCTTT. The whole variable domain, filled in from reference TRBV11-3 and TRBJ1-1, reads EAGVVQSPRYKIIEKKQPVAFWCNPISGHNTLYWYLQNLGQGPELLIRYENEEAVDDSQLPKDRFSAERLKGVDSTLKIQPAELGDSAVYLCASSLGGAGIAEAFFGQGTRLTVV.

V usage is TRBV30 and J usage is TRBJ1-3; maybe TRBD1 (5 bases). This CDR3 has 15 residues. Germline CDR1 GTSNPN, CDR2 SVGIG (reference sequence). V lost 3 bases and J 0 bases, leaving 12 bases between the germline ends. CDR3 sequence: CAWRGRDRSGNTIYF. CDR3 coding DNA: TGTGCCTGGAGGGGGAGGGACCGCTCTGGAAACACCATATATTTT. Filled out from reference TRBV30 and TRBJ1-3, the complete variable domain reads SQTIHQWPATLVQPVGSPLSLECTVEGTSNPNLYWYRQAAGRGLQLLFYSVGIGQISSEVPQNLSASRPQDRQFILSSKKLLLSDSGFYLCAWRGRDRSGNTIYFGEGSWLTVV.

The chain links TRBV9 to TRBJ1-4; tentative D call: TRBD1 (5 bases). The V end was cut by 2 bases, the J end by 8 bases, with 19 bases between. The CDR3 contains 16 residues. CDR1 SGDLS and CDR2 YYNGEE come from the germline V gene. CDR3 amino acids: CASSVSTESTGEKLFF. For the CDR3, the DNA is TGTGCCAGCAGCGTCTCGACAGAATCGACTGGGGAAAAACTGTTTTTT.

CDR3 DNA: TGTGCCAGCAGCCAAGGACAGGGGGCGAATCAGCCCCAGCATTTT. Its translation: CASSQGQGANQPQHF. This chain connects TRBV3-1 (or the pseudogene TRBV3-2) to TRBJ1-5; 10 bases fit TRBD1. Looked up from germline, CDR1 is LGHDT and CDR2 is YNNKEL (reference sequence). The CDR3 is 15 residues long. The V segment lost 1 base and the J segment 4 bases; nucleotides outside the gene matches: 1.